These 4 T cell receptor beta chains originate from one sample sequenced in a study of CD8+ T cells in alopecia areata. Investigators isolated RNA and reverse transcribed it into cDNA to act as the sequencing template. TCRdb's table, derived via immunoSEQ multiplex PCR, lists solely in-frame clones and lacks some. The table includes about 220,000 clones, more than 45% detected once. As for treatment: oral pan-JAK inhibitor, 5-10 mg twice daily. This sample comprised CD4+ T cells sorted from blood, obtained at week 4, from a patient treated with tofacitinib. The receptors shown here come from a human donor with alopecia areata.

This clone was counted only a few times. The chain recombines TRBV5-6 with TRBJ1-1; no clear D gene. The CDR3 length is 15 residues. In germline, CDR1 is SGHDT, CDR2 YYEEEE. V was clipped by 2 bases and J by 6 bases, with 17 bases between them. The CDR3 DNA reads TGTGCCAGCAGCTTTTCCGGCCCCGGGTTCCCTGAAGCTTTCTTT. As protein: CASSFSGPGFPEAFF.

The rearrangement uses TRBV29-1 and TRBJ1-2; D is undetermined. CDR3 length equals 11 residues. The V end lost 6 bases, the J end lost 6 bases, and 11 bases lay between the germline ends. Germline CDR1 and CDR2: SQVTM and ANQGSEA. This CDR3 is CSVLTENGYTF. In DNA, the CDR3 is TGCAGCGTCCTTACAGAAAATGGCTACACCTTC.

The rearrangement uses TRBV5-6 and TRBJ1-6; TRBD1 agrees at 11 bases. CDR3 size: 14 residues. Germline V gives CDR1 SGHDT, CDR2 YYEEEE. Trimming took 4 bases from V and 8 from J; bases not matched to a gene: 2. As DNA, the CDR3 is TGTGCCAGCAGCACGGGACAGGGGGATTCACCCCTCCACTTT. Translating gives CASSTGQGDSPLHF.

The rearrangement uses TRBV29-1 and TRBJ2-2; possibly TRBD2 for D (5 bases). CDR3 length equals 12 residues. Germline lookup yields CDR1 SQVTM and CDR2 ANQGSEA. V lost 4 bases and J lost 4, with 7 bases in between. This chain's CDR3 is CSVGAGTGELFF. The DNA of the CDR3 is TGCAGCGTTGGTGCGGGCACCGGGGAGCTGTTTTTT.